A single sample gave rise to the 29 T cell receptor beta chains below, sequenced in a study of blood T cells in healthy people across ages. Using a J-beta primer mix together with a sample-barcoded 5' primer, a second PCR was run for roughly 6 to 12 cycles. TCRdb recomputed calls from the 5' RACE reads with MiXCR, one row per CDR3 protein. The sample lists about 780,000 distinct CDR3 sequences, roughly 25% occurring once. In addition, the sample was reused for a study of T cells of mothers and their children.

Sequencing was done on a sample of blood. The source of these receptors is a boy younger than 18 in good health.

The chain combines TRBV12-5 with TRBJ1-1; D may be TRBD1 (5 bases). Trimming took off 1 base at V and 9 bases at J, with 12 bases between the two ends. CDR3 length equals 13 residues. CDR1 and CDR2 (germline): LGHNT, FRNRAP. CDR3 residues: CASGLGDGVKAFF. The CDR3 DNA follows: TGTGCTAGTGGTTTGGGGGACGGCGTGAAAGCTTTCTTT.

This chain links TRBV2 with TRBJ1-2, with D perhaps matching TRBD1 (5 bases). Deletions cut 0 bases from V and 8 bases from J, with 10 bases between. This CDR3 region has 13 residues. The germline gives CDR1 SNHLY, CDR2 FYNNEI. The CDR3 DNA is TGTGCCAGCAGTGAAGCGTTGGGGGAAGGCTACACCTTC. This gives the protein CASSEALGEGYTF.

The chain combines TRBV20-1 with TRBJ1-5, with 8 bases fitting TRBD1. The CDR3 is 16 residues long. The ends lost 0 bases at V and 3 bases at J; junction bases unmatched: 7. Germline CDR1 and CDR2: DFQATT and SNEGSKA (reference sequence). In DNA form, the CDR3 reads TGCAGTGCTAGAGATAGACAGGGGCCTTACAATCAGCCCCAGCATTTT. Amino acid sequence: CSARDRQGPYNQPQHF.

This clonotype has a handful of counts. The chain links TRBV11-2 to TRBJ2-5; 7 bases align to TRBD1. The CDR3 has 18 amino acids. The junction had 18 bases not matched to a gene; V was cut back by 5 bases and J by 3 bases. Germline V CDR1 and CDR2: SGHAT, FQNNGV. CDR3 coding DNA: TGTGCCAGCAGCCGCGGGCATTGGCCGACAGGGACAGAAGAGACCCAGTACTTC. Amino acid sequence: CASSRGHWPTGTEETQYF. The complete variable domain, with remaining parts taken from reference TRBV11-2 and TRBJ2-5, reads EAGVAQSPRYKIIEKRQSVAFWCNPISGHATLYWYQQILGQGPKLLIQFQNNGVVDDSQLPKDRFSAERLKGVDSTLKIQPAKLEDSAVYLCASSRGHWPTGTEETQYFGPGTRLLVL.

A few counts support this clonotype. V and J are TRBV3-1 and TRBJ2-4; D remains ambiguous. The V end lost 4 bases, the J end lost 2 bases, and 6 bases lay between the germline ends. The CDR3 consists of 13 residues. From germline, CDR1 is LGHDT and CDR2 YNNKEL (reference sequence). CDR3 protein: CASSLGPKNIQYF. For the CDR3, the DNA is TGTGCCAGCAGCCTTGGCCCCAAAAACATTCAGTACTTC.

This clonotype was detected only a few times. This chain links TRBV6-5 with TRBJ1-4, with D uncertain. CDR1 is MNHEY and CDR2 is SVGAGI in the germline V gene. The V end was cut by 4 bases, the J end by 11 bases, with 17 bases between. The CDR3 spans 14 residues. The CDR3 is CASSSPWPLGKLFF. The CDR3 nucleotides are TGTGCCAGCAGTTCGCCTTGGCCCCTAGGGAAACTGTTTTTT.

The chain recombines TRBV5-5 with TRBJ1-6; 10 bases are shared with TRBD1. There are 19 residues in the CDR3. Trimming took 4 bases from V and 0 from J; bases not matched to a gene: 10. Germline V gene sequence: CDR1 SGHKS, CDR2 YYEKEE (reference sequence). The CDR3 sequence is CASSVGGTGASSYNSPLHF. The CDR3 coding sequence is TGTGCCAGCAGCGTTGGTGGGACAGGGGCCAGCTCCTATAATTCACCCCTCCACTTT. Variable domain in full (rest from reference TRBV5-5 and TRBJ1-6): DAGVTQSPTHLIKTRGQQVTLRCSPISGHKSVSWYQQVLGQGPQFIFQYYEKEERGRGNFPDRFSARQFPNYSSELNVNALLLGDSALYLCASSVGGTGASSYNSPLHFGNGTRLTVT.

The V call is TRBV27, the J call TRBJ2-7; possibly TRBD1 for D (5 bases). Germline loops: CDR1 MNHEY, CDR2 SMNVEV (reference sequence). Trimming removed 8 bases from V and 5 bases from J, with 10 bases in between. The length of the CDR3 is 11 residues. The DNA for the CDR3 is TGTGCCAGCGCCGACAGTCACGAGCAGTACTTC. Its protein product is CASADSHEQYF.

This chain's CDR3 is CASRPTGAWSPYNEQFF. As DNA, the CDR3 is TGTGCCAGCAGGCCAACAGGAGCCTGGTCCCCGTACAATGAGCAGTTCTTC. The chain is built from TRBV6-2 or TRBV6-3 and TRBJ2-1; a weak D match, TRBD1 (5 bases). Germline CDR1 is MNHEY and CDR2 is SVGEGT. The ends were cut back, 6 bases at V and 4 bases at J, with 22 bases in the middle. This CDR3 comprises 17 residues.

The chain uses TRBV4-1 and TRBJ1-4, with D perhaps matching TRBD1 (6 bases). Germline loops: CDR1 MGHRA, CDR2 YSYEKL. CDR3 length: 15 amino acids. Deletions cut 0 bases from V and 10 bases from J, with 15 bases between. For the CDR3, the DNA is TGCGCCAGCAGCCAAGAGGGGGCAGGGAGGAGAAAACTGTTTTTT. Amino acid sequence: CASSQEGAGRRKLFF.

This clonotype occurred a few times. This chain connects TRBV7-3 to TRBJ2-5; tentatively, D is TRBD2 (5 bases). The CDR3 has 14 amino acids. Germline CDR1 SGHTA, CDR2 FQGTGA. V lost 4 bases and J lost 11, with 20 bases in between. The CDR3 nucleotides are TGTGCCAGCAGCTCAAACGGGCGAGGGAAAGAGCAGTACTTC. Translated, it gives CASSSNGRGKEQYF.

This clonotype was seen a handful of times. One junction end disagrees with the germline gene, perhaps due to a read error. This chain uses TRBV12-3 or TRBV12-4 with TRBJ1-4; possible D gene TRBD1, 5 bases. The CDR3 consists of 14 residues. The CDR3 sequence is CASSPDMDNEELFF. The CDR3 bases are TGTGCCAGCAGCCCGGACATGGATAATGAAGAACTGTTTTTT.

This clonotype came up a few times. The chain has TRBV20-1 and TRBJ2-1; D possibly corresponds to TRBD1 (6 bases). The length of the CDR3 is 15 residues. CDR1 and CDR2 from the germline V gene are DFQATT and SNEGSKA (reference sequence). V was clipped by 0 bases and J by 5 bases, with 14 bases between them. DNA for the CDR3: TGCAGTGCTAGAGATGACAGGACTCCGCACAATGAGCAGTTCTTC. Its translation: CSARDDRTPHNEQFF.

Turning to this clonotype: A clone one base away is much larger, so this may be a read error. The chain combines TRBV5-1 with TRBJ2-5; TRBD1 is a possible D gene (6 bases). This CDR3 is 16 amino acids long. Germline V lookup: CDR1 SGHRS, CDR2 YFSETQ. Deletions cut 4 bases from V and 6 bases from J, with 22 bases between. The CDR3 is CASSPWDTSPEKTQYF. CDR3 nucleotides: TGCGCCAGCAGCCCATGGGACACTTCCCCGGAGAAGACCCAGTACTTC.

In this sample, this clonotype turned up many times. This chain joins TRBV7-9 and TRBJ2-1, with 12 bases matching TRBD2. In germline, CDR1 is SEHNR, CDR2 FQNEAQ (reference sequence). The CDR3 covers 16 residues. With 4 bases clipped from V and 6 bases from J, the junction kept 7 bases outside the gene matches. In DNA, the CDR3 is TGTGCCAGCAGCTCCTGGACTAGCGGGGATGTCAATGAGCAGTTCTTC. Residues: CASSSWTSGDVNEQFF. The complete variable domain, with remaining parts taken from reference TRBV7-9 and TRBJ2-1, reads DTGVSQNPRHKITKRGQNVTFRCDPISEHNRLYWYRQTLGQGPEFLTYFQNEAQLEKSRLLSDRFSAERPKGSFSTLEIQRTEQGDSAMYLCASSSWTSGDVNEQFFGPGTRLTVL.

The gene calls are TRBV7-9 and TRBJ1-2; D might be TRBD1 (6 bases). Trimming took 5 bases from V and 2 from J, leaving 12 bases between them. The V gene's germline CDR1 is SEHNR and CDR2 FQNEAQ (reference sequence). The CDR3 consists of 14 residues. DNA for the CDR3: TGTGCCAGCAGCGCCCGTACAGGGAACTATGGCTACACCTTC. It specifies CASSARTGNYGYTF.

CDR3 bases: TGCGCCAGCAGCGGGCGACAGGGGGCTGATGGCGAGACCCAGTACTTC. Its translation: CASSGRQGADGETQYF. This chain links TRBV5-1 with TRBJ2-5; TRBD1 aligns across 10 bases. The CDR3 covers 16 residues. V trimming: 4 bases; J trimming: 5 bases; junction bases outside the gene matches: 11. The germline V gene has CDR1 SGHRS and CDR2 YFSETQ.

The chain carries TRBV21-1 and TRBJ2-1. TRBV21-1 is an annotated pseudogene. The CDR3 has 12 residues. CDR3 DNA: TGTGCCAGCAGCAAAGGGAACAATGAGCAGTTCTTC. The encoded protein is CASSKGNNEQFF.

This chain joins TRBV29-1 and TRBJ1-4; weak D call: TRBD1 (5 bases). V dropped 7 bases and J dropped 4 bases, with 7 bases sitting between them. CDR1 and CDR2 (germline): SQVTM, ANQGSEA. The CDR3 has 11 residues. CDR3 residues: CSAQVNEKLFF. CDR3 nucleotides: TGCAGCGCACAGGTTAATGAAAAACTGTTTTTT. The whole variable domain, filled in from reference TRBV29-1 and TRBJ1-4, reads SAVISQKPSRDICQRGTSLTIQCQVDSQVTMMFWYRQQPGQSLTLIATANQGSEATYESGFVIDKFPISRPNLTFSTLTVSNMSPEDSSIYLCSAQVNEKLFFGSGTQLSVL.

This clonotype was counted at least ten times. The chain recombines TRBV28 with TRBJ1-4; D ambiguous. The V gene lost 6 bases and the J gene lost 4 bases, with 3 bases spanning the gap. Germline loops: CDR1 MDHEN, CDR2 SYDVKM. This CDR3 region has 11 residues. CDR3 DNA sequence: TGTGCCAGCAGCGATAATGAAAAACTGTTTTTT. It yields the protein CASSDNEKLFF.

The chain combines TRBV20-1 with TRBJ2-7; the D gene is possibly TRBD1 (5 bases). V lost 2 bases, J lost 0 bases, and 11 bases lay in between. This CDR3 spans 14 amino acids. Germline CDR1 reads DFQATT; CDR2 reads SNEGSKA (reference sequence). CDR3 sequence: CSARHQGYSYEQYF. CDR3 in DNA: TGCAGTGCTAGACATCAGGGATACTCCTACGAGCAGTACTTC.

In its sample, this clonotype was seen a few times. Germline is not matched at one junction end, which may reflect a read error. This chain connects TRBV10-3 to TRBJ2-5, with 7 bases matching TRBD2. Germline CDR1 ENHRY, CDR2 SYGVKD. The CDR3 has 11 amino acids. CDR3 loop: CAIGGGNEQLF. Written as DNA, the CDR3 is TGTGCCATCGGGGGGGGGAATGAGCAGCTCTTC.

This rearrangement joins TRBV29-1 to TRBJ1-2, with D possibly TRBD1 on 5 matching bases. The germline gives CDR1 SQVTM, CDR2 ANQGSEA. The CDR3 spans 13 residues. V was pared by 3 bases and J by 8 bases, with 16 bases between. The chain's CDR3 is CSVDPIGVSGYTF. In nucleotides, the CDR3 is TGCAGCGTTGACCCAATAGGGGTGAGCGGCTACACCTTC.

This clonotype was seen only a few times. The chain carries TRBV5-1 and TRBJ2-7, with 12 bases that match TRBD2. Judging by the DNA end, TRBJ2-5 fits better; the J call may be wrong. Germline CDR1 is SGHRS and CDR2 is YFSETQ. This CDR3 region has 15 residues. CDR3 loop: CASSSSGGVQETQYF. CDR3 in DNA: TGCGCCAGCAGCTCTAGCGGGGGGGTCCAAGAGACCCAGTACTTC.

This clonotype was detected a few times. The V call is TRBV10-3, the J call TRBJ2-3; TRBD2 matches 8 bases. Germline CDR1 reads ENHRY; CDR2 reads SYGVKD. With V trimmed by 6 bases and J by 3 bases, 11 bases remained unmatched. The length of the CDR3 is 16 residues. CDR3 nucleotides: TGTGCCATCAGGGGTAGCCCGGGACTAGAAACAGATACGCAGTATTTT. Translating it yields CAIRGSPGLETDTQYF.

This clonotype was seen a few times. The chain combines TRBV9 with TRBJ2-5, with D possibly being TRBD2 (5 bases). Germline lookup yields CDR1 SGDLS and CDR2 YYNGEE. This CDR3 is 14 amino acids long. The V end was cut by 2 bases, the J end by 4 bases, with 12 bases between. Written as DNA, the CDR3 is TGTGCCAGCAGCGTCGGGATCCTCGGAGAGACCCAGTACTTC. It yields the protein CASSVGILGETQYF.

This clonotype came up once. This chain joins TRBV6-1 and TRBJ1-3, with D unresolved. Trimming took off 6 bases at V and 1 base at J, with 28 bases between the two ends. Germline V gene data show CDR1 as MNHNS and CDR2 as SASEGT. The CDR3 runs to 20 residues. CDR3 nucleotide sequence: TGTGCCAGCAGGCCCCGAGGTACCGCCGGGATGCGTTTGTCTGGAAACACCATATATTTT. It specifies CASRPRGTAGMRLSGNTIYF.

The chain carries TRBV5-1 and TRBJ1-4; 10 bases map to TRBD1. Per the germline V gene, CDR1 is SGHRS and CDR2 is YFSETQ. This CDR3 has 17 residues. Trimming removed 4 bases from V and 6 bases from J; junction bases left unmatched: 12. Here the CDR3 reads CASSRSRDRGRDEKLFF. As DNA, the CDR3 is TGCGCCAGCAGCAGGTCCCGGGACAGGGGACGAGATGAAAAACTGTTTTTT.

The CDR3: CASSLGTGGWTYEQYF. CDR3 DNA: TGTGCCAGCAGTTTAGGGACAGGTGGTTGGACCTACGAGCAGTACTTC. The chain uses TRBV12-3 or TRBV12-4 and TRBJ2-7; 7 bases match TRBD1. This CDR3 region has 16 residues. V was clipped by 1 base and J by 2 bases; unmatched bases: 8.